One sample yielded the 26 T cell receptor beta chains listed below, sequenced in a study of tumor-infiltrating lymphocytes in primary liver carcinoma. The template, roughly 510 ng total RNA, yielded TCR beta cDNA made with a constant-region primer. Nested multiplex PCR, run for three rounds with slightly modified ARM-PCR, yielded TCR beta libraries. In the first two PCR rounds, TRBV1-TRBV30 forward primers were paired with a C-beta reverse primer, and each round lasted roughly 10 cycles. TCRdb independently ran MiXCR on the multiplex PCR reads; one entry per CDR3 protein. The sample lists 330,000 or so distinct CDR3 sequences, almost 65% occurring once. Germline DNA was also extracted, and blood RNA derived from unsorted whole blood. The sequenced sample consisted of peripheral blood. The receptors stem from a middle-aged man with primary liver carcinoma and hepatitis B virus infection.

The chain uses TRBV6-1 and TRBJ1-5; 7 bases are a match to TRBD1. Germline V gives CDR1 MNHNS, CDR2 SASEGT. V was pared by 3 bases and J by 4 bases, with 9 bases of the junction left unmatched. This CDR3 contains 16 residues. The DNA of the CDR3 is TGTGCCAGCAGTGACTCGTTGGGACAGTCAAATCAGCCCCAGCATTTT. It yields the protein CASSDSLGQSNQPQHF.

With respect to this clonotype: At one boundary the junction diverges from the germline segment, which might be a read error. J is TRBJ2-7 and V is TRBV6-1, with 7 nucleotides matching TRBD1. Germline values: CDR1 MNHNS, CDR2 SASEGT. This CDR3 region has 14 residues. The CDR3, as DNA: TGTACCAGCAGTGAAAGGGGGCAGGACGACGAGCAGTACTTC. Translation: CTSSERGQDDEQYF.

Concerning this clonotype: One base away lies a much larger clone, so this may be a sequencing read error. The chain couples TRBV4-1 to TRBJ2-3; tentatively, D is TRBD1 or TRBD2 (5 bases each). The V end lost 8 bases, the J end lost 2 bases, and 14 bases lay between the germline ends. There are 14 residues in the CDR3. Germline lookup yields CDR1 MGHRA and CDR2 YSYEKL. CDR3 loop: CASGRIGATDTQYF. The CDR3 DNA reads as TGCGCCAGCGGCCGAATCGGGGCCACAGATACGCAGTATTTT.

The chain recombines TRBV4-3 with TRBJ2-1, with 8 bases matching TRBD2. V dropped 1 base and J dropped 2; count of bases not matched to a gene: 1. CDR3 size: 15 residues. The germline V gene has CDR1 LGHNA and CDR2 YSLEER. Here the CDR3 reads CASSQVLAAYNEQFF. The CDR3 nucleotides are TGCGCCAGCAGCCAAGTACTAGCGGCCTACAATGAGCAGTTCTTC.

Worth noting for this clonotype: In this CDR3 the conserved last residue, phenylalanine or tryptophan, is missing, so a read error is likely. This chain links TRBV11-2 with TRBJ1-5; the D is unclear. Germline CDR1 reads SGHAT; CDR2 reads FQNNGV. Between the trimmed V and J ends, which lost 6 bases and 0 bases, there was a span of 12 bases. The CDR3 is 15 residues long. CDR3 DNA sequence: TGTGCCAGCAGTCTCGCGCTACATAGCAATCAGCCCCAGCATTGT. It translates to CASSLALHSNQPQHC.

In the case of this clonotype: Germline and junction disagree at one end, which may indicate a read error. V and J are TRBV4-1 and TRBJ2-3; 7 positions match TRBD2. The CDR3 consists of 15 residues. CDR1 and CDR2 from the germline V gene are MGHRA and YSYEKL. The CDR3 protein is CASSRTSGNTYTQYF. The DNA for the CDR3 is TGCGCCAGCAGCCGGACTAGTGGGAACACATATACGCAGTATTTT.

For this clonotype: At one end, the junction sequence differs from germline, possibly due to a read error. The chain uses TRBV5-5 and TRBJ2-7; weak D call: TRBD2 (7 bases). The length of the CDR3 is 15 residues. CDR1 SGHKS and CDR2 YYEKEE come from the germline V gene (reference sequence). The CDR3 reads CARSLGGAYRNEQYF. For the CDR3, the DNA is TGTGCCAGGAGCTTGGGGGGGGCCTACCGGAACGAGCAGTACTTC.

Concerning this clonotype: A read error may produce the germline difference seen at one junction end. This chain uses TRBV4-2 with TRBJ2-7, with 7 bases that match TRBD2. The CDR3 is 15 residues long. Looked up from germline, CDR1 is LGHNA and CDR2 is YNFKEQ. The CDR3 bases are TGCGCCGGTAGCCAAGATACGGGAGGAGGGTTCGAGCAGTACTTC. This gives the protein CAGSQDTGGGFEQYF.

Comment on this clonotype: A much larger clone sits a single nucleotide away, making a read error possible. The chain couples TRBV10-3 to TRBJ2-3, with 8 bases aligning to TRBD1. This CDR3 contains 15 residues. Germline CDR1 and CDR2: ENHRY and SYGVKD. The CDR3 region is CATSGEQGGTDTQYF. The CDR3 nucleotides read TGTGCCACCAGTGGCGAACAGGGGGGTACGGATACGCAGTATTTT.

With regard to this clonotype: A much bigger clone sits one base away, suggesting this may be a read error. This rearrangement joins TRBV7-9 to TRBJ2-2; D is undetermined. The ends were cut back, 5 bases at V and 3 bases at J, with 13 bases in the middle. The CDR3 is made up of 15 amino acids. CDR1 SEHNR and CDR2 FQNEAQ come from the germline V gene (reference sequence). In DNA form, the CDR3 reads TGTGCCAGCAGCCCTGTGTTCGTGGACACCGGGGAGCTGTTTTTT. Its translation: CASSPVFVDTGELFF.

Ten or more counts support this clonotype. This chain joins TRBV11-1 and TRBJ2-1, with D possibly matching TRBD2 (6 bases). With 5 bases removed from V and 8 bases from J, the gap between germline ends came to 13 bases. The germline gives CDR1 SGHAT, CDR2 FQDESV (reference sequence). The CDR3 loop spans 13 amino acids. The CDR3 nucleotides read TGTGCCAGCAGCCGAAGCGGGTACGATGAGCAGTTCTTC. Residues: CASSRSGYDEQFF.

On this clonotype: A junction boundary mismatches the germline segment, possibly from a read error. The chain is built from TRBV5-4 and TRBJ2-5, with 10 bases matching TRBD2. Germline loops: CDR1 SGHNT, CDR2 YYREEE (reference sequence). The length of the CDR3 is 16 residues. CDR3 DNA sequence: TGTGCTAGCAGCTTCACATTAGCGGGAGGCCAAGAGACCAAGTACTTC. This sequence encodes CASSFTLAGGQETKYF.

The rearrangement links TRBV5-1 to TRBJ2-7, with TRBD1 identical over 10 bases. J was trimmed by 2 bases and V by 0 bases; bases with no gene match: 5. CDR1 SGHRS and CDR2 YFSETQ come from the germline V gene. The CDR3 is 16 amino acids. The CDR3 nucleotides are TGCGCCAGCAGCTTGGCGGGACAGGGGCTTACCTACGAGCAGTACTTC. It codes for CASSLAGQGLTYEQYF.

The chain links TRBV11-2 to TRBJ2-1; D unresolved. The CDR3 sequence is 14 residues long. V lost 2 bases, J lost 13 bases, and 18 bases lay in between. Germline CDR1 is SGHAT and CDR2 is FQNNGV. CDR3 DNA: TGTGCCAGCAGCTTATCAGCATCCTACAGTGAACAGTTCTTC. It codes for CASSLSASYSEQFF.

The chain couples TRBV9 to TRBJ2-1; TRBD2 matches at 10 bases. V gave up 4 bases and J gave up 9 bases; unmatched junction bases: 10. The CDR3 runs 15 residues. Germline V lookup: CDR1 SGDLS, CDR2 YYNGEE. CDR3 sequence (DNA): TGTGCCAGCAGCCCCCGGACTAGCGGAGGAGGTGAGCAGTTCTTC. It yields the protein CASSPRTSGGGEQFF.

This clonotype was detected once. A much bigger clone sits one base away, suggesting this may be a read error. The CDR3, as DNA: TGTGCCATCTGTGAGTCGGAGGGAGTGGAGCAGTTCTTC. Protein: CAICESEGVEQFF. The chain has TRBV10-3 and TRBJ2-1, with D perhaps matching TRBD2 (6 bases). This CDR3 comprises 13 residues. CDR1 is ENHRY, CDR2 SYGVKD, per germline.

The V and J genes are TRBV19 and TRBJ1-5, with a tentative D call TRBD1 (6 bases). V was trimmed by 4 bases and J by 5 bases, leaving 6 bases between them. Germline CDR1 is LNHDA and CDR2 is SQIVND (reference sequence). The CDR3 length is 12 residues. CDR3 residues: CASSRQDQPQHF. The CDR3 DNA reads TGTGCCAGTAGTAGACAGGATCAGCCCCAGCATTTT.

This clonotype was recorded many times. The chain is built from TRBV11-1 and TRBJ2-1, with TRBD1 matching 7 bases. Trimming at V came to 2 bases and at J to 8 bases, leaving 15 bases not matched to a gene. CDR1 is SGHAT and CDR2 is FQDESV in the germline V gene (reference sequence). The CDR3 totals 17 residues. The CDR3 sequence: CASSLTTGTARIDEQFF. The CDR3 DNA reads as TGTGCCAGCAGCTTAACAACCGGGACAGCTAGGATAGATGAGCAGTTCTTC.

A few counts support this clonotype. The chain recombines TRBV6-2 or TRBV6-3 with TRBJ2-5, with 8 bases that match TRBD2. V lost 2 bases, J lost 5 bases, and 13 bases stayed unmatched. The germline gives CDR1 MNHEY, CDR2 SVGEGT. The CDR3 loop spans 17 amino acids. CDR3 nucleotide sequence: TGTGCCAGCAGTTACCCTTCCGGTAGCGGGACATGGGAGACCCAGTACTTC. This gives the protein CASSYPSGSGTWETQYF.

The DNA for the CDR3 is TGTGCCAGCAGCTTAGCAACTGGACTAGCGGGAGGGAGGAATACGCAGTATTTT. It encodes CASSLATGLAGGRNTQYF. The chain employs TRBV7-8 and TRBJ2-3, with 15 bases aligning to TRBD2. The junction had 8 bases not matched to a gene; V was cut back by 0 bases and J by 7 bases. The CDR3 is 18 residues long. The germline V gene encodes CDR1 SGHVS and CDR2 FQNEAQ.

This clonotype is a singleton in its sample. V usage is TRBV2 and J usage is TRBJ2-3; D gene ambiguous. V lost 6 bases and J 5 bases, leaving 9 bases between the germline ends. The germline CDR1 and CDR2 sequences are SNHLY and FYNNEI. The CDR3 runs to 12 residues. The DNA of the CDR3 is TGTGCCAGCAGGGCCCAGATAGATACGCAGTATTTT. Translation gives CASRAQIDTQYF. Full variable domain (outside the CDR3, taken from reference TRBV2 and TRBJ2-3): EPEVTQTPSHQVTQMGQEVILRCVPISNHLYFYWYRQILGQKVEFLVSFYNNEISEKSEIFDDQFSVERPDGSNFTLKIRSTKLEDSAMYFCASRAQIDTQYFGPGTRLTVL.

This clonotype was seen only a few times. This sequence joins TRBV28 and TRBJ2-1; D remains unclear. CDR1 MDHEN and CDR2 SYDVKM come from the germline V gene. The V end was cut by 5 bases, the J end by 5 bases, with 13 bases between. The CDR3 totals 14 residues. CDR3 in DNA: TGTGCCAGCAGTCCCCTCAGTAGGAACAATGAGCAGTTCTTC. It codes for CASSPLSRNNEQFF.

In the case of this clonotype: This may be a read error: a much more frequent sequence differs by one nucleotide. The chain carries TRBV6-5 and TRBJ1-4; weak D call: TRBD1 (6 bases). In germline, CDR1 is MNHEY, CDR2 SVGAGI. The CDR3 covers 16 residues. The V end was cut by 0 bases, the J end by 2 bases, with 10 bases between. CDR3 in amino acids: CASSYSDRPTNEKLFF. CDR3 DNA sequence: TGTGCCAGCAGTTACTCTGACAGGCCGACTAATGAAAAACTGTTTTTT.

This clonotype was detected once. Since no conserved phenylalanine or tryptophan closes the CDR3, a read error is the likely cause. No DNA is shown, since the ends of the CDR3 on it are uncertain; the CDR3 is the one TCRdb lists. The genes are TRBV11-2 and TRBJ2-1. The CDR3 totals 10 residues, both ends included. Germline V CDR1 and CDR2: SGHAT, FQNNGV. The CDR3 spells CASSLVDRCY.

The rearrangement joins TRBV28 to TRBJ2-6, with no clear D. The CDR3 is 16 amino acids. The germline V and J ends were trimmed by 3 bases and 0 bases, with 9 bases remaining between them. The V gene's germline CDR1 is MDHEN and CDR2 SYDVKM. The CDR3 is CASSFGVGSGANVLTF. The CDR3 DNA reads TGTGCCAGCAGTTTTGGAGTGGGCTCTGGGGCCAACGTCCTGACTTTC.

A note on this clonotype: A much larger clonotype is one base distant, so this may be a read error. The chain carries TRBV6-2 or TRBV6-3 and TRBJ1-2, with 7 bases fitting TRBD1. In germline, CDR1 is MNHEY, CDR2 SVGEGT. The CDR3 is 14 amino acids. CDR3 amino acids: CASGYSGTAYGYTF. The DNA for the CDR3 is TGTGCCAGCGGTTATTCTGGGACAGCCTATGGCTACACCTTC.